These T cell receptor beta chains were read from a single sample in a study of blood T cell repertoires in COVID-19. Clones were read by immunoSEQ multiplex PCR, and TCRdb kept only the in-frame ones, dropping some. The data hold around 380,000 clones, with around 87% observed a single time. What was sequenced was PBMCs or T cells enriched from blood (not recorded which). These TCRs come from a man aged 25-45 years who had recovered from COVID-19. CDR3s include the opening cysteine and the closing phenylalanine or tryptophan. Each record gives: J gene, V gene, D gene, CDR3 length, clone size, CDR3 DNA, CDR3 protein. D genes are given only for firm matches. Clone sizes are given selectively: once, few, many, or a class where the clone is expanded.

>TRBJ1-2|TRBV5-1|TRBD1|14|few
TGCGCCAGCAGCTTGTTGACAGGGGGTTATGGCTACACCTTC
CASSLLTGGYGYTF
>TRBJ1-2|TRBV9|TRBD1|17|NA
TGTGCCAGCAGCGCCTTTCCCGACAGGGGCAACTCCTATGGCTACACCTTC
CASSAFPDRGNSYGYTF
>TRBJ2-7|TRBV10-1|NA|13|NA
TGCGCCAGCAGCTCGGGACAATCGTACGAGCAGTACTTC
CASSSGQSYEQYF
>TRBJ1-2|TRBV4-3|TRBD1|17|NA
TGCGCCAGCAGCCAAGAATTAACGCGGGACAGCTACTATGGCTACACCTTC
CASSQELTRDSYYGYTF
>TRBJ2-7|TRBV30|TRBD1|19|NA
TGTGCCTGGAGCGGGGTAGGACAGGGCTTGGTCCTGCGGAGCTACGAGCAGTACTTC
CAWSGVGQGLVLRSYEQYF
>TRBJ1-1|TRBV4-1|NA|13|once
TGCGCCACCTCCGAGGGACTGGCCACTGAAGCTTTCTTT
CATSEGLATEAFF
>TRBJ2-5|TRBV19|NA|14|NA
TGTGCCAGTAGTATGACTCGCGCTAGAGAGACCCAGTACTTC
CASSMTRARETQYF
>TRBJ1-3|TRBV7-2|TRBD1|16|NA
TGTGCCAGCAGCTTAGCGGATGCAGGGGGTGGAAACACCATATATTTT
CASSLADAGGGNTIYF
>TRBJ2-6|TRBV19|TRBD2|18|NA
TGTGCCAGTAGTACAACTCCGGGGAGGGGCTCTGGGGCCAACGTCCTGACTTTC
CASSTTPGRGSGANVLTF
>TRBJ1-4|TRBV25-1|TRBD1|16|NA
TGTGCCAGCAGTAACCCCCCGGGACAGGGCGGAGAAAAACTGTTTTTT
CASSNPPGQGGEKLFF
>TRBJ2-7|TRBV5-1|NA|13|NA
TGCGCCAGCAGCTCCGGGGAACCAAGCGAGCAGTACTTC
CASSSGEPSEQYF
>TRBJ1-5|TRBV18|NA|14|NA
TGTGCCAGCTCACCAGCTACTAGCAATCAGCCCCAGCATTTT
CASSPATSNQPQHF
>TRBJ2-3|TRBV4-2|NA|15|NA
TGTGCCAGCAGCGCAGCCTTATCTAGCGCAGATACGCAGTATTTT
CASSAALSSADTQYF
>TRBJ1-1|TRBV5-1|NA|15|NA
TGCGCCAGCAGCTTGCTCAGGGACATGAACACTGAAGCTTTCTTT
CASSLLRDMNTEAFF
>TRBJ1-4|TRBV4-1|NA|15|NA
TGCGCCAGCAGCTACGGGGGGCCCGCAGGGGAAAAACTGTTTTTT
CASSYGGPAGEKLFF
>TRBJ1-6|TRBV5-4|NA|15|NA
TGTGCCAGCAGCTTAGGACAGATTTATAATTCACCCCTCCACTTT
CASSLGQIYNSPLHF
>TRBJ1-4|TRBV7-9|TRBD1|15|few
TGTGCCAGCAGCTTGGGACAGGTTCCGGAGGAAAAACTGTTTTTT
CASSLGQVPEEKLFF
>TRBJ1-1|TRBV7-8|NA|15|NA
TGTGCCAGCATCCAGGGCCGACAGATAAACACTGAAGCTTTCTTT
CASIQGRQINTEAFF
>TRBJ2-1|TRBV9|NA|13|NA
TGTGCCAGCAGCTCCGAGAACTACAATGAGCAGTTCTTC
CASSSENYNEQFF
>TRBJ1-6|TRBV2|NA|13|NA
TGTGCCAGCAATGTGGGGGCCAATTCACCCCTCCACTTT
CASNVGANSPLHF
>TRBJ2-7|TRBV7-9|NA|11|NA
TGTGCCAGCAGCCTCCAGTACGAGCAGTACTTC
CASSLQYEQYF
>TRBJ2-1|TRBV18|TRBD1|15|NA
TGTGCCAGCTCACCATGGACACCAGGGGGCAATGAGCAGTTCTTC
CASSPWTPGGNEQFF
>TRBJ2-7|TRBV6-1|NA|13|NA
TGTGCCAGCAGTGAACGGGATTCCTACGAGCAGTACTTC
CASSERDSYEQYF
>TRBJ2-4|TRBV19|NA|14|NA
TGTGCCTCACGGGATTCTAGTGGGATGTACATTCAGTACTTC
CASRDSSGMYIQYF
>TRBJ1-1|TRBV7-2|NA|14|NA
TGTGCCAGCAGCTTCCGGGCAGGGGACACTGAAGCTTTCTTT
CASSFRAGDTEAFF
>TRBJ2-7|TRBV6-6|TRBD1|13|NA
TGTGCCAGCAATTGGGACAGCATCTACGAGCAGTACTTC
CASNWDSIYEQYF
>TRBJ2-5|TRBV5-6|TRBD1|12|NA
TGTGCCAGCAGCTTGGACAGGGGGACCCAGTACTTC
CASSLDRGTQYF
>TRBJ2-7|TRBV6-1|NA|14|NA
TGTGCCAGCAGTGAAGTAGGGACATTCTACGAGCAGTACTTC
CASSEVGTFYEQYF
>TRBJ1-5|TRBV15|NA|14|NA
TGTGCCACCAGCACCAGAGGTAGCAATCAGCCCCAGCATTTT
CATSTRGSNQPQHF
>TRBJ1-6|TRBV18|NA|13|NA
TGTGCCAGCTCACCAGCGTCCGAATCACCCCTCCACTTT
CASSPASESPLHF
>TRBJ1-2|TRBV11-2|NA|14|once
TGTGCCAGCAGCTTAGATCTACCGGGGTTTGGCTACACCTTC
CASSLDLPGFGYTF
>TRBJ2-2|TRBV7-2|NA|14|NA
TGTGCCAGCAGCTCCGGGACTTACACCGGGGAGCTGTTTTTT
CASSSGTYTGELFF
>TRBJ1-2|TRBV29-1|NA|11|NA
TGCAGCGTTGATACAGTTGGTGGCTACACCTTC
CSVDTVGGYTF
>TRBJ1-2|TRBV5-4|NA|14|NA
TGTGCCAGCAGCCAAATAGTAGGGGACACTGGCTACACCTTC
CASSQIVGDTGYTF
>TRBJ1-5|TRBV2|TRBD1|14|NA
TGTGCCAGCAGACCCGACAGGGTTAATCAGCCCCAGCATTTT
CASRPDRVNQPQHF
>TRBJ2-7|TRBV3-1/TRBV3-2|TRBD1|15|NA
TGTGCCAGCAGCCAAGAAGGGGGCGGTTCCTACGAGCAGTACTTC
CASSQEGGGSYEQYF
>TRBJ2-7|TRBV3-1/TRBV3-2|NA|14|NA
TGTGCCAGCAGCCCCGAGAGTGTCTCCTACGAGCAGTACTTC
CASSPESVSYEQYF
>TRBJ2-5|TRBV29-1|TRBD1|14|NA
TGCAGCGTTCACCCGGGACAGCCAGCGGAGACCCAGTACTTC
CSVHPGQPAETQYF
>TRBJ2-2|TRBV12-3/TRBV12-4|NA|13|few
TGTGCCAGCAGTTCGCTAAGAACCGGGGAGCTGTTTTTT
CASSSLRTGELFF
>TRBJ2-5|TRBV12-3/TRBV12-4|NA|13|NA
TGTGCCAGCAGCGAACAGGGTCGAGGGACCCAGTACTTC
CASSEQGRGTQYF
>TRBJ1-2|TRBV7-2|NA|14|NA
TGTGCCGGTTCGTGGGGGCGCACATACTATGGCTACACCTTC
CAGSWGRTYYGYTF
>TRBJ1-5|TRBV7-2|NA|12|NA
TGTGCCAGCAGCCCACGGGATCAGCCCCAGCATTTT
CASSPRDQPQHF
>TRBJ2-1|TRBV5-5|NA|16|NA
TGTGCCAGCAGCTTGGCAGGAGGGGTTAGCTACAATGAGCAGTTCTTC
CASSLAGGVSYNEQFF
>TRBJ1-2|TRBV11-2|NA|14|few
TGTGCCAGCGGCTCTCACAGGGTTTCTTATGGCTACACCTTC
CASGSHRVSYGYTF
>TRBJ2-5|TRBV7-8|TRBD1|14|NA
TGTGCCAGCAGCCGGAGACAGGGGGAAGAGACCCAGTACTTC
CASSRRQGEETQYF
>TRBJ2-1|TRBV19|TRBD2|14|NA
TGTGCCAGTAGCCGCCGGGACTACTACAATGAGCAGTTCTTC
CASSRRDYYNEQFF
>TRBJ2-5|TRBV18|NA|13|NA
TGTGCCAGCTCACCCAGGAATCGGGAGACCCAGTACTTC
CASSPRNRETQYF
>TRBJ1-3|TRBV19|TRBD1|17|NA
TGTGCCAGTAGGGATACAGGGGGCGCGCGGGATGGAAACACCATATATTTT
CASRDTGGARDGNTIYF
>TRBJ1-1|TRBV7-8|TRBD1|13|NA
TGTGCCAGCAGCCGGGCAGGGGGCACTGAAGCTTTCTTT
CASSRAGGTEAFF
>TRBJ1-2|TRBV5-1|NA|14|NA
TGCGCCAGCAGCTTCGGCGGCACTAACTATGGCTACACCTTC
CASSFGGTNYGYTF
>TRBJ2-7|TRBV15|TRBD1|17|NA
TGTGCCACCAGCAGAGATAATAAGGACAGGGGCGACCACGAGCAGTACTTC
CATSRDNKDRGDHEQYF
>TRBJ2-7|TRBV18|TRBD1|15|NA
TGTGCCAGCTCCGGAGCGGTGGGGACAGGGTCTCAGCAGTACTTC
CASSGAVGTGSQQYF
>TRBJ1-1|TRBV19|NA|13|NA
TGTGCCAGTAGGGTAGTAGAGTACACTGAAGCTTTCTTT
CASRVVEYTEAFF
>TRBJ2-5|TRBV14|TRBD1|14|NA
TGTGCCAGCAGCCGGGGGACAGCCACTTGGGCCCAGTACTTC
CASSRGTATWAQYF
>TRBJ1-2|TRBV5-1|TRBD1|12|once
TGCGCCAGCAGCTCAGGGGGCGTTGGCTACACCTTC
CASSSGGVGYTF